This T cell receptor (beta chain) came from a study of shared clonotypes between healthy human individuals (dated by TCRdb to the early 2020s). About the full investigation: Two women and a few men aged 18 to 49 years were included in the cohort. Per donor, three plates each were used for CD4 naive and CD4 memory, two for CD8 naive, and one for CD8 memory. To estimate repertoire size and how much clonotype sharing occurs between individuals, the study deeply sequenced the blood TCR repertoires of five healthy adults. To increase sequencing depth and limit assay-specific biases, TCR repertoire library preparation and sequencing were carried out by different laboratories using diverse techniques. Between about 0.94 and 8.9 billion PBMCs per donor were obtained by leukapheresis. The full study reports these points: Incomplete sequencing was indicated by rarefaction of sorted-subset datasets, despite the large sequencing depth. Sampling was limited to blood, and TCR repertoires in tissue likely differ from TCR repertoires in blood. Pairwise subsampling indicated that sequencing depth was expected to affect the degree of clonotype sharing among donors. Sharing across a handful of donors was observed for approximately 5% of naive CD4, about 3.2% of naive CD8, over 2% of memory CD4, and about 0.4% of memory CD8 clonotypes. Compared with non-shared clonotypes, clonotypes shared by all four sorted-subset donors had higher generation probabilities. Larger estimated clonotype richness was generally found for naive subsets than for memory subsets. The small number of donors limited the genetic and exposure-history diversity represented.

CD8 naive samples were CD45RO-negative cells positively selected for CCR7, giving a CD45RA+CCR7+ population that excluded TemRA cells. Donors were healthy HIV-negative adults with no recently reported acute infections or vaccinations. Every donor was a Caucasian adult residing in Nashville, Tennessee, USA. Blood was obtained by leukapheresis, after which PBMCs were separated by Ficoll-Histopaque density gradient centrifugation and cryopreserved in liquid nitrogen vapor phase. Purity and quantity of every magnetically sorted T cell population were checked by analytical flow cytometry. Genomic DNA was isolated from each sorted fraction and quantified by UV absorbance on a Nanodrop 2000c. Notes on this clone: What antigen it recognizes has not been identified. Base qualities are not at hand, and no much larger clone is one base apart.

Between the V and J ends, shortened by 5 bases and 10 bases respectively, the junction contains 12 bases. Reading the germline V gene gives CDR1 SGHAT and CDR2 FQNNGV. The CDR3 spans 12 residues, from the cysteine through the phenylalanine. Of the read, only the CDR3 DNA is kept; its 36 bases are in frame from base 1. Using the deep immunoSEQ assay, multiplex PCR amplified TCR CDR3 regions from genomic DNA. Extracted genomic DNA from each cell subset was spread evenly across all wells of several immunoSEQ 96-well plates, with each plate serving as a replicate. For sorted subsets, each replicate PCR was loaded with approximately 200 ng genomic DNA, equivalent to 25,000 to 30,000 T cell genomes. Purified libraries were quantified with a Qubit 3.0 fluorometer, sized on a Bioanalyzer 2100, and re-quantified with the KAPA Library Quantification kit. Every immunoSEQ 96-well plate was sequenced on a separate single-read 150-cycle Illumina NextSeq 550 flow cell. In the original analysis: The immunoSEQ output contained only junctional sequences without quality scores, so filtering could not match that applied to full-length reads. Sequences were annotated with PyIR, a Python wrapper for IgBLAST v1.9, using IMGT germline references to assign V/J genes and CDR3. Reads were removed for weak V/J assignments (E-value above 1e-6), missing CDR3, stop codons, out-of-frame junctions, or ambiguous translated residues. V3J clonotypes were defined as sequences sharing the same inferred V gene, J gene, and CDR3 amino acid sequence. Percentage overlap between repertoires was computed as shared unique clonotypes divided by the size of the smaller repertoire. RTK rarefaction, the Chao1 estimator, and Recon v2.1 estimates of unobserved clonotypes were used to assess repertoire richness. For all TCRbeta clonotypes obtained by the gDNA method from a few donors, generation probabilities were computed with OLGA. The clones in this table, taken by TCRdb from immuneACCESS, are in-frame only. Not every clone is retained; where verified, under half of the shortfall comes from an unresolved V gene, and the cause of the rest is unknown. V and J calls and clone size are as listed in that table; D and trimming were resolved from the DNA. The table for this sample lists approximately 1.9 million clones; about 93% of them were counted only once. The ten largest clones take up roughly 1.7% of the sample.

The chain uses TRBV11-2 and TRBJ2-1; no D gene is confidently identified. The source of this sequence is a man aged 18-30 years in good health. Some clones in this sample may be carry-over from other donors' samples. Sequences were obtained from naive CD8+ T cells from PBMCs. The sample's cell subset or site, from its label and the paper: CD45RA+CCR7+. CDR3 sequence: CASSPAPAEQFF. The bases read TGTGCCAGCAGCCCAGCCCCGGCAGAGCAGTTCTTC.